This T cell receptor beta chain was identified in a study of PD-L1 blockade in urothelial cancer. In the study overall: Blood was tested 3 weeks (second dose) and 6 weeks into treatment.

Some clones are missing from TCRdb's copy, which holds only in-frame ones; the method was immunoSEQ multiplex PCR. Counted here are 48,000 or so clones, around 85% occurring once; the ten biggest clones make up roughly 15%. The time point here: pretreatment peripheral blood. This clone was seen just once. The V and J ends lost 0 bases and 4 bases respectively, with 10 bases between them. Germline V gene lookup returns CDR1 SGDLS and CDR2 YYNGEE. The CDR3 covers 14 residues. The chain uses TRBV9 and TRBJ1-1; perhaps TRBD1 as D (6 bases). The source is a woman aged 60 to 75 with urothelial cancer. Source: PBMCs, taken around atezolizumab (anti-PD-L1) treatment. For the CDR3, the DNA is TGTGCCAGCAGCGTAGGAGGGGGGGGCACTGAAGCTTTCTTT. It yields the protein CASSVGGGGTEAFF.